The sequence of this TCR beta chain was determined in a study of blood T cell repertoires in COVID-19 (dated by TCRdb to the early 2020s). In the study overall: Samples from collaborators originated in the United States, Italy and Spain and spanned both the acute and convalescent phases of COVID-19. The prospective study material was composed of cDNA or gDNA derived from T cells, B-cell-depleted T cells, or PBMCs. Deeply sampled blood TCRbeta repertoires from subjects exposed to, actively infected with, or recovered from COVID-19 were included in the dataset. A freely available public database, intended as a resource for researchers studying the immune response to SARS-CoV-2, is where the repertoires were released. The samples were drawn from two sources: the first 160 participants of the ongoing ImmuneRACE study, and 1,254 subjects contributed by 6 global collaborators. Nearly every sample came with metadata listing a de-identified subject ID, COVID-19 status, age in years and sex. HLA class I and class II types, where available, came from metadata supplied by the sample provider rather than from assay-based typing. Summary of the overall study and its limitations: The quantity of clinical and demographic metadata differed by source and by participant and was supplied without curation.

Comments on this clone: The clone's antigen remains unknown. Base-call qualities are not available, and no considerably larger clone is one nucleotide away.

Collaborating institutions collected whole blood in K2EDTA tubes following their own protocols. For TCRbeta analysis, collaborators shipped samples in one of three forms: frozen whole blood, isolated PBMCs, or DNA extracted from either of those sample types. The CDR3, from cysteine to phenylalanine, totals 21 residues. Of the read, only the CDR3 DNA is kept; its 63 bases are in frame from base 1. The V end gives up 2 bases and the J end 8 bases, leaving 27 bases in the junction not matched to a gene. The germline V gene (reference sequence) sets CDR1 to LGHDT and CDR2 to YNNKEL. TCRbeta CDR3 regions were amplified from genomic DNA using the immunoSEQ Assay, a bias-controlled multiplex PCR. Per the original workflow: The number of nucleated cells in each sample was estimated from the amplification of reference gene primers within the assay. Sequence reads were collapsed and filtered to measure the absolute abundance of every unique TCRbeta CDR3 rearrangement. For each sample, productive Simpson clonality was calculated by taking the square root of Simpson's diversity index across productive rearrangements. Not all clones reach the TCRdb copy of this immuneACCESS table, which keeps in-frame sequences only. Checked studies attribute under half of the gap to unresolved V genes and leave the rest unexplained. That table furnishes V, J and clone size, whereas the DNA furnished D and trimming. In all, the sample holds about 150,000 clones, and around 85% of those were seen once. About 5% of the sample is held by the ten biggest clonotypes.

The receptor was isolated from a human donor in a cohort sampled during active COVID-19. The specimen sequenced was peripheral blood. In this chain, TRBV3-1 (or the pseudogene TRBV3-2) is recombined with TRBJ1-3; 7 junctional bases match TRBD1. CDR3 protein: CASSQLKPGQSFSRSGYTIYF. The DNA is TGTGCCAGCAGCCAACTAAAACCGGGACAGTCGTTTAGTCGCTCAGGATACACCATATATTTT.